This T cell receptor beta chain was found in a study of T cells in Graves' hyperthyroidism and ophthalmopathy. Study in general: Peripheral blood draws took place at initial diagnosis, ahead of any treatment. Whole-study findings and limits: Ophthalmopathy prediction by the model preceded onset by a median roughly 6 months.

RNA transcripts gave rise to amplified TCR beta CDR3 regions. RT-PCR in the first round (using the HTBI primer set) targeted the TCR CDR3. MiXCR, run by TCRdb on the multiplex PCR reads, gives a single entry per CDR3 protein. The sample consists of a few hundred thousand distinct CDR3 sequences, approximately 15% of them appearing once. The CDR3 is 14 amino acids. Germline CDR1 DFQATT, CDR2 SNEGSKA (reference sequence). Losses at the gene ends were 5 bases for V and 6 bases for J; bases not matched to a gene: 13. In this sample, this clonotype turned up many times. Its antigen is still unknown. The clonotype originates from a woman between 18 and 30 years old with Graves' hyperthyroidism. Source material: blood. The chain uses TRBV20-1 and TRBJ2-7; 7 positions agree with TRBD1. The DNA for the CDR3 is TGCAGTGCTGCAAAGGGGGCTAGTTCGGGCGAGCAGTACTTC. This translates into CSAAKGASSGEQYF.